Shown below are 27 T cell receptor beta chains from a single sample sequenced in a study of Ad26.COV2.S vaccination and SARS-CoV-2 variants (dated by TCRdb to the early 2020s). Library prep was done by the immunoSEQ multiplex PCR assay. Sourced from immuneACCESS, this table was stored by TCRdb with only in-frame sequences that have V and J called. A share of the clones is absent; for the studies checked, an unresolved V gene accounts for under half, and the remainder has no known explanation. The sample table lists roughly 330,000 clones, 85% to 90% of them with a count of one. The leading ten clones occupy around 5.5% of the sample. What this sample's treatment or condition label stands for: 15 to 20 received Ad26.COV2.S at low or high dose, single or two shots; a few received placebo; per-sample allocation not given. Repertoires of vaccine and placebo recipients were sequenced from samples collected on day 63 after the first injection.

Sample: peripheral blood, taken in a trial of Ad26.COV2.S vaccine versus placebo. The receptors were sampled from a person between 18 and 59 years old who received the Ad26.COV2.S COVID-19 vaccine or a placebo.

This clone was observed a single time. The V and J genes are TRBV5-6 and TRBJ1-1; no definite D call. The CDR3 runs to 12 residues. The germline CDR1 and CDR2 sequences are SGHDT and YYEEEE. V gave up 3 bases and J gave up 5 bases, with 8 bases separating them. The CDR3 protein is CASSSLWTEAFF. The CDR3 DNA is TGTGCCAGCAGCTCCCTATGGACTGAAGCTTTCTTT.

The sample holds one count of this clone. The chain links TRBV24-1 to TRBJ2-7, with 11 bases aligning to TRBD2. V dropped 8 bases and J dropped 7; count of bases not matched to a gene: 12. The CDR3 loop spans 15 amino acids. Germline V gene data show CDR1 as KGHDR and CDR2 as SFDVKD. The CDR3 protein is CATTPSGRPVWEQYV. CDR3 bases: TGTGCCACCACCCCTAGCGGGAGGCCGGTGTGGGAGCAGTACGTC.

This clone occurred once. The chain combines TRBV5-1 with TRBJ2-3; 10 nucleotides line up with TRBD2. Germline assignment: CDR1 SGHRS and CDR2 YFSETQ. The trim removed 0 bases at V and 5 bases at J, leaving 6 bases unmatched. This CDR3 comprises 16 residues. The CDR3 here is CASSLALAGVRDTQYF. CDR3 sequence (DNA): TGCGCCAGCAGCTTGGCGCTAGCGGGAGTAAGAGATACGCAGTATTTT.

This chain connects TRBV19 to TRBJ1-2; TRBD1 matches at 8 bases. The CDR3 is 14 residues long. Per germline, CDR1 LNHDA and CDR2 SQIVND (reference sequence). V trimming: 5 bases; J trimming: 3 bases; junction bases outside the gene matches: 5. The CDR3 spells CASSARQGYYGYTF. CDR3 DNA sequence: TGTGCCAGTAGTGCCCGACAGGGGTACTATGGCTACACCTTC.

This clone was recorded once. The chain couples TRBV5-1 to TRBJ2-6, with a weak D call TRBD2 (5 bases). Germline lookup yields CDR1 SGHRS and CDR2 YFSETQ. Trimming pared 3 bases from V and 0 bases from J, leaving 13 bases between. The length of the CDR3 is 17 residues. CDR3 loop: CASSSTTGVSGANVLTF. CDR3 coding DNA: TGCGCCAGCAGCTCGACGACCGGGGTCTCTGGGGCCAACGTCCTGACTTTC. Drawing the rest from reference TRBV5-1 and TRBJ2-6, the complete variable domain is KAGVTQTPRYLIKTRGQQVTLSCSPISGHRSVSWYQQTPGQGLQFLFEYFSETQRNKGNFPGRFSGRQFSNSRSEMNVSTLELGDSALYLCASSSTTGVSGANVLTFGAGSRLTVL.

The chain joins TRBV18 to TRBJ2-1; D not certain. The germline gives CDR1 KGHSH, CDR2 LQKENI. Trimming pared 4 bases from V and 4 bases from J, leaving 8 bases between. The CDR3 has 13 amino acids. The CDR3 region has the DNA TGTGCCAGCTCACTTGACAATTACAATGAGCAGTTCTTC. Its translation is CASSLDNYNEQFF.

J is TRBJ1-1 and V is TRBV11-2; D is uncertain. Trimming removed 0 bases at V and 1 base at J, with 9 bases between. Germline V lookup: CDR1 SGHAT, CDR2 FQNNGV. This CDR3 is built from 15 residues. CDR3 bases: TGTGCCAGCAGCTTAGACCTGGGGTCGAACACTGAAGCTTTCTTT. Protein: CASSLDLGSNTEAFF.

The chain links TRBV5-1 to TRBJ2-1, with 12 bases aligning to TRBD2. The CDR3 length is 16 residues. The germline gives CDR1 SGHRS, CDR2 YFSETQ. V was clipped by 6 bases and J by 10 bases; unmatched bases: 14. CDR3 loop: CASNGLAGLGAREQFF. CDR3 coding DNA: TGCGCCAGCAACGGACTAGCGGGATTGGGCGCGCGCGAGCAGTTCTTC.

V usage is TRBV5-1 and J usage is TRBJ1-4, with D possibly TRBD1 on 6 matching bases. Trimming cost V 5 bases and J 12 bases, with 14 bases left between them. Germline loops: CDR1 SGHRS, CDR2 YFSETQ. The CDR3 is made up of 12 amino acids. The CDR3 DNA reads as TGCGCCAGCAGTTCAACAGGGTCGCAACTGTTTTTT. It codes for CASSSTGSQLFF.

The gene calls are TRBV5-3 and TRBJ2-1; 7 nucleotides match TRBD1. TRBV5-3 is marked as an open reading frame, function uncertain. CDR3 length: 12 residues. J gave up 5 bases and V 10 bases, and 6 bases lay outside the gene matches. The CDR3 sequence: CAGPGQHNEQFF. CDR3 nucleotide sequence: TGTGCCGGACCGGGACAGCACAATGAGCAGTTCTTC.

The table lists this clone with a count of one. The chain recombines TRBV6-6 with TRBJ1-1, with D perhaps matching TRBD1 (5 bases). CDR3 length: 16 residues. Germline V CDR1 and CDR2: MNHNY, SVGAGI (reference sequence). Deletions cut 6 bases from V and 3 bases from J, with 20 bases between. CDR3 coding DNA: TGTGCCAGCAGCCCTAGTCCGGCAGGGAAGGACACTGAAGCTTTCTTT. As protein: CASSPSPAGKDTEAFF.

The chain couples TRBV19 to TRBJ2-3; 7 bases match TRBD1. The CDR3 has 15 amino acids. The germline V gene encodes CDR1 LNHDA and CDR2 SQIVND (reference sequence). The V and J ends lost 4 bases and 0 bases, in that order; junction bases with no gene match: 4. CDR3 protein: CASSTQGRSTDTQYF. CDR3 nucleotide sequence: TGTGCCAGTAGTACACAGGGGCGGAGCACAGATACGCAGTATTTT.

This clone was picked up one time. V and J are TRBV20-1 and TRBJ2-3; D could derive from TRBD1 or TRBD2 (5 bases each). The CDR3 covers 15 residues. In germline, CDR1 is DFQATT, CDR2 SNEGSKA (reference sequence). The V gene lost 3 bases and the J gene lost 2 bases, with 15 bases spanning the gap. CDR3 nucleotides: TGCAGTGCTAGTAGGGGACCCCCCGTCACAGATACGCAGTATTTT. The encoded protein is CSASRGPPVTDTQYF.

The chain joins TRBV18 to TRBJ1-1; D perhaps matches TRBD1 (6 bases). The CDR3 is 15 residues long. Germline CDR1 is KGHSH and CDR2 is LQKENI. Trimming shortened V by 4 bases and J by 1 base, and 13 bases separated the two germline ends. The CDR3 sequence is CASSLRGLANTEAFF. The CDR3 coding sequence is TGTGCCAGCTCACTCAGGGGTTTGGCGAACACTGAAGCTTTCTTT.

The chain couples TRBV6-5 to TRBJ2-2; 7 bases are shared with TRBD1. The CDR3 sequence is 15 residues long. Germline CDR1 MNHEY, CDR2 SVGAGI. V lost 8 bases and J lost 3; bases outside the gene matches: 9. CDR3 region: CASSGGPRDTGELFF. Here the CDR3 DNA reads TGTGCCAGCTCAGGGGGACCCCGGGACACCGGGGAGCTGTTTTTT.

This sequence joins TRBV7-6 and TRBJ2-3; 9 bases map to TRBD2. Trimming took 5 bases from V and 1 from J; bases not matched to a gene: 4. The CDR3 sequence is 15 residues long. CDR1 and CDR2 (germline): SGHVS, FNYEAQ. The DNA of the CDR3 is TGTGCCAGCAGCACGGGACTAGCTGGCACAGATACGCAGTATTTT. Protein: CASSTGLAGTDTQYF. Based on the CDR3 plus reference TRBV7-6 and TRBJ2-3, the full variable domain is GAGVSQSPRYKVTKRGQDVALRCDPISGHVSLYWYRQALGQGPEFLTYFNYEAQQDKSGLPNDRFSAERPEGSISTLTIQRTEQRDSAMYRCASSTGLAGTDTQYFGPGTRLTVL.

This clone was detected once. The chain uses TRBV3-1 (or the pseudogene TRBV3-2) and TRBJ1-5; no reliable D call. The germline CDR1 and CDR2 sequences are LGHDT and YNNKEL (reference sequence). The CDR3 sequence is 14 residues long. The V end was cut by 0 bases, the J end by 3 bases, with 6 bases between. CDR3: CASSQDTVNQPQHF. CDR3 DNA: TGTGCCAGCAGCCAAGATACAGTCAATCAGCCCCAGCATTTT.

The chain uses TRBV27 and TRBJ2-7; tentative D call: TRBD1 (6 bases). V lost 1 base to trimming and J lost 2 bases, with 18 bases between them. The CDR3 loop spans 17 amino acids. Germline V CDR1 and CDR2: MNHEY, SMNVEV (reference sequence). CDR3 nucleotide sequence: TGTGCCAGCAGTTTATGGGTAGGGGGAAAGGTTGCCTACGAGCAGTACTTC. It specifies CASSLWVGGKVAYEQYF.

The chain combines TRBV27 with TRBJ2-1, with 12 bases fitting TRBD1. The CDR3 runs to 19 residues. V dropped 2 bases and J dropped 6; count of bases not matched to a gene: 14. The germline CDR1 and CDR2 sequences are MNHEY and SMNVEV (reference sequence). DNA of the CDR3: TGTGCCAGCAGTTTACTCCCGACCGGGGGGACAGGGGGCGGCAATGAGCAGTTCTTC. Translation gives CASSLLPTGGTGGGNEQFF.

The J gene is TRBJ1-1, the V gene TRBV28, with a weak D call TRBD1 (6 bases). Germline V gene data show CDR1 as MDHEN and CDR2 as SYDVKM. The CDR3 length is 15 residues. Between the trimmed V and J ends, which lost 4 bases and 11 bases, there was a span of 23 bases. The CDR3 loop reads CASSSLEVQGFGAFF. The DNA of the CDR3 is TGTGCCAGCAGTTCCCTGGAAGTACAGGGATTCGGGGCTTTCTTT.

The CDR3 DNA follows: TGTGCCAGCAGCTTAAGCCAGGGATATCTGTACGAGCAGTACGTC. This encodes CASSLSQGYLYEQYV. The chain carries TRBV7-8 and TRBJ2-7, with D possibly matching TRBD1 (5 bases). This CDR3 contains 15 residues. Trimming cost V 2 bases and J 4 bases, with 15 bases left between them. The germline CDR1 and CDR2 sequences are SGHVS and FQNEAQ.

The chain has TRBV19 and TRBJ1-1, with TRBD1 matching 8 bases. Losses at the gene ends were 11 bases for V and 4 bases for J; bases not matched to a gene: 9. Germline V gene lookup returns CDR1 LNHDA and CDR2 SQIVND (reference sequence). This CDR3 contains 13 residues. CDR3: CACGQGYSTEAFF. The CDR3 DNA reads TGTGCCTGCGGACAGGGTTATAGCACTGAAGCTTTCTTT.

The V call is TRBV19, the J call TRBJ1-1; 9 bases line up with TRBD1. The CDR3 covers 16 residues. V trimming: 6 bases; J trimming: 5 bases; junction bases outside the gene matches: 13. Germline CDR1 reads LNHDA; CDR2 reads SQIVND (reference sequence). The CDR3 DNA follows: TGTGCCAGTAGGACTGTAACAGGGGGCGCAGGGACTGAAGCTTTCTTT. Its translation: CASRTVTGGAGTEAFF.

The chain uses TRBV4-3 and TRBJ2-3; 8 bases align to TRBD1. Germline CDR1 is LGHNA and CDR2 is YSLEER. V lost 4 bases to trimming and J lost 1 base; unmatched junction nucleotides: 4. The CDR3 covers 15 residues. The CDR3 spells CASSPQGAGTDTQYF. For the CDR3, the DNA is TGCGCCAGCAGCCCTCAGGGGGCAGGCACAGATACGCAGTATTTT.

CDR3 sequence reads: CASSPAGIANYGYTF. The CDR3 DNA is TGTGCCAGCAGTCCAGCAGGCATAGCTAACTATGGCTACACCTTC. This chain joins TRBV6-2 or TRBV6-3 and TRBJ1-2; no definite D call. Germline V lookup: CDR1 MNHEY, CDR2 SVGEGT. V lost 5 bases to trimming and J lost 0 bases, with 13 bases between them. This CDR3 comprises 15 residues.

The V and J genes are TRBV4-1 and TRBJ1-4; D unresolved. Germline V gives CDR1 MGHRA, CDR2 YSYEKL. The CDR3 runs to 13 residues. V lost 6 bases and J lost 5, with 10 bases in between. CDR3 nucleotides: TGCGCCAGCAGGGGGAGGTCGAATGAAAAACTGTTTTTT. It codes for CASRGRSNEKLFF.

V and J are TRBV7-8 and TRBJ2-7; 8 bases are shared with TRBD1. V was pared by 6 bases and J by 6 bases, with 10 bases of the junction left unmatched. This CDR3 is 14 amino acids long. Germline V gives CDR1 SGHVS, CDR2 FQNEAQ. The CDR3: CASSSGRGLREQYV. CDR3 coding DNA: TGTGCCAGCAGTTCGGGCAGGGGGCTACGCGAGCAGTACGTC.